This T cell receptor (beta chain) was captured by sequencing in a study of somatic mutations in cytotoxic T cells in rheumatoid arthritis. Study observations and caveats: Patients with a largest CD8+ clone exceeding 20% of CD8+ cells numbered 8 of 65. CD8+ clonality rose with age in rheumatoid arthritis patients, not healthy controls. The clonality of CD8+ T cells was not significantly different between rheumatoid arthritis patients and age-matched healthy controls.

Concerning this clone: Its antigen is unknown.

TCRdb's copy holds only in-frame clones and misses some; the assay was immunoSEQ multiplex PCR. The data show around 24,000 clones, with around 76% seen just once and around 5% held by the top ten. The V gene lost 6 bases and the J gene lost 16 bases, with 18 bases spanning the gap. CDR1 and CDR2 from the germline V gene are SQVTM and ANQGSEA. The length of the CDR3 is 11 residues. Isolation of the CD4+ and CD8+ populations was accomplished via positive magnetic bead selection, with purity assessed by flow cytometry. The receptor was derived from a man aged 45 to 65 in good health. V usage is TRBV29-1 and J usage is TRBJ1-4, with D unclear. The sequenced sample consisted of CD8+ T cells sorted from blood. CDR3 sequence reads: CSVVQGRLEFF. The CDR3 nucleotides read TGCAGCGTCGTACAAGGCCGCTTGGAGTTTTTT.